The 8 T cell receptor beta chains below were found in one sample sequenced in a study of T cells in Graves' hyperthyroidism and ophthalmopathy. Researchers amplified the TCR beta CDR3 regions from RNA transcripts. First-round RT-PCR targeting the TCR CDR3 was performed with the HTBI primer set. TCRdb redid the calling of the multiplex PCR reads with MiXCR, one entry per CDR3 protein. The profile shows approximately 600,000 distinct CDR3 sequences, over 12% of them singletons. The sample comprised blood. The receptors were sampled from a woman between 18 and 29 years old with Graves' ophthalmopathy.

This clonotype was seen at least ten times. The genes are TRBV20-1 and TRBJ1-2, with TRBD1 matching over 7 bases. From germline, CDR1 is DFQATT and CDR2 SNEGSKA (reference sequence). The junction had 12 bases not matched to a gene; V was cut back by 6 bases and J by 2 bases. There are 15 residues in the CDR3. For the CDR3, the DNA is TGCAGTGCCATCCGGACAGGCGAGGGGAACTATGGCTACACCTTC. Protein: CSAIRTGEGNYGYTF.

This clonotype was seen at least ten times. CDR3 DNA sequence: TGTGCCAGCAGCTCCTCGACTAGTGGGGCGGGTACGCAGTATTTT. Translation: CASSSSTSGAGTQYF. The chain links TRBV5-5 to TRBJ2-3; possibly TRBD2 for D (6 bases). Germline values: CDR1 SGHKS, CDR2 YYEKEE (reference sequence). The CDR3 has 15 residues. V was shortened by 3 bases and J by 8 bases, with 19 bases between the two germline ends.

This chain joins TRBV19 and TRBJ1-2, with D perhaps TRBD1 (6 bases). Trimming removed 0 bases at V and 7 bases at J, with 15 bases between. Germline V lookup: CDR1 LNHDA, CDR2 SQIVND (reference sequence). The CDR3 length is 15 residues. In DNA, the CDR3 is TGTGCCAGTAGTATAGACTTCAGGGGAGGTAGTGGCTACACCTTC. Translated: CASSIDFRGGSGYTF.

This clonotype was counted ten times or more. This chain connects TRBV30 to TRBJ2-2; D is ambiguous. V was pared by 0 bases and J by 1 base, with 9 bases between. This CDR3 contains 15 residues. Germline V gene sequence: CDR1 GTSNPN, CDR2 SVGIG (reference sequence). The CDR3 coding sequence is TGTGCCTGGAGTGTACGGTTACGGAACACCGGGGAGCTGTTTTTT. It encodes CAWSVRLRNTGELFF.

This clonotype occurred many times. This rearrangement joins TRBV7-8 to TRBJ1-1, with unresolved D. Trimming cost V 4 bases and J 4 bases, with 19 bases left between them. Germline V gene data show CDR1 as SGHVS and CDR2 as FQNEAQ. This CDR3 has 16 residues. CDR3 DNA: TGTGCCAGCAGCTACGGGAGGGCAGAGCCGGGCACTGAAGCTTTCTTT. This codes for CASSYGRAEPGTEAFF.

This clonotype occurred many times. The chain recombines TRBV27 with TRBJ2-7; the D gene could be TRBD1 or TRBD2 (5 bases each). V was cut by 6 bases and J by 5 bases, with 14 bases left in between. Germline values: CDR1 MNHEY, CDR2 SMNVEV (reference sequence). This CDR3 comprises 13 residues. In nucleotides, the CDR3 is TGTGCCAGCAGCGACGGGACCGTCCACGAGCAGTACTTC. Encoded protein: CASSDGTVHEQYF.

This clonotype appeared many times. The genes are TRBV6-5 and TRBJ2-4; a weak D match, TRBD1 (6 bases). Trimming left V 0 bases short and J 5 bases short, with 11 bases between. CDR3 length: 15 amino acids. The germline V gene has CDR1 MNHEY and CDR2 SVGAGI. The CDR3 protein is CASSYSGGVENIQYF. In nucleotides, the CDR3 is TGTGCCAGCAGTTACTCTGGGGGCGTCGAAAACATTCAGTACTTC.

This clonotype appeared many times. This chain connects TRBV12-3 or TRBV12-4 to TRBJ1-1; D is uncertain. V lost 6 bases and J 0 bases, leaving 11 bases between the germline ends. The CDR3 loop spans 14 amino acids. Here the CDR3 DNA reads TGTGCCAGCAGCCTCCCGCGGGTGAACACTGAAGCTTTCTTT. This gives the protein CASSLPRVNTEAFF.